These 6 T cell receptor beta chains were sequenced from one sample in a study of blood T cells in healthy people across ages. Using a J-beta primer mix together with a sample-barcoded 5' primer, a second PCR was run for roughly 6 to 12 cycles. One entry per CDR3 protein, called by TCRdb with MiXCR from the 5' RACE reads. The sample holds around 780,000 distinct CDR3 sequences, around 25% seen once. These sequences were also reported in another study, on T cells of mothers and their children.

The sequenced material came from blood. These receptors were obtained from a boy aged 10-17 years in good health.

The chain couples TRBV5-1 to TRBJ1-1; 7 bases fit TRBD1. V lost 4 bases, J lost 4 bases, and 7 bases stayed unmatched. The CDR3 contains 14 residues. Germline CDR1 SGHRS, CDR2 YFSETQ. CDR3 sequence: CASSTDRVTTEAFF. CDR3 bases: TGCGCCAGCAGCACCGACAGGGTAACCACTGAAGCTTTCTTT. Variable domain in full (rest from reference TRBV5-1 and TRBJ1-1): KAGVTQTPRYLIKTRGQQVTLSCSPISGHRSVSWYQQTPGQGLQFLFEYFSETQRNKGNFPGRFSGRQFSNSRSEMNVSTLELGDSALYLCASSTDRVTTEAFFGQGTRLTVV.

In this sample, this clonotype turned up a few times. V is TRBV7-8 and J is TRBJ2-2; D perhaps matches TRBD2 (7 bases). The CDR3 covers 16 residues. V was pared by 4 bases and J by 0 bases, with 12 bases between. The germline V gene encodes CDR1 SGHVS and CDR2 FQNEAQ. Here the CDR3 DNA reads TGTGCCAGCAGCTGGGGGGCGGGGGCGAACACCGGGGAGCTGTTTTTT. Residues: CASSWGAGANTGELFF.

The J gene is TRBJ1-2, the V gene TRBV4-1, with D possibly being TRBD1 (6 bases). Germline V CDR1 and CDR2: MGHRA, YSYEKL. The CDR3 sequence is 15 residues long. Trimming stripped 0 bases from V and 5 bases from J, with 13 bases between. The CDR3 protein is CASSQDRSGVYGYTF. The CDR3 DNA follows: TGCGCCAGCAGCCAAGATAGATCAGGGGTATATGGCTACACCTTC.

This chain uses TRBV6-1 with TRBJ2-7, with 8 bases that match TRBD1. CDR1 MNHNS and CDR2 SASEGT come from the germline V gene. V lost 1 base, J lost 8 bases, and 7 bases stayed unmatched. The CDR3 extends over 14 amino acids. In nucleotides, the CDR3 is TGTGCCAGCAGTGAAGAGGACAGGGAGGCTAAGCAGTACTTC. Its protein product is CASSEEDREAKQYF.

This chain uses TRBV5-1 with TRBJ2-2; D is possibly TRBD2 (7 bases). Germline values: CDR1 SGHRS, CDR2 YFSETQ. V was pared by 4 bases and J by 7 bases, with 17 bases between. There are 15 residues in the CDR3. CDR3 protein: CASSDLGGAGGELFF. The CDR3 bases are TGCGCCAGCAGCGACCTAGGGGGGGCCGGCGGGGAGCTGTTTTTT.

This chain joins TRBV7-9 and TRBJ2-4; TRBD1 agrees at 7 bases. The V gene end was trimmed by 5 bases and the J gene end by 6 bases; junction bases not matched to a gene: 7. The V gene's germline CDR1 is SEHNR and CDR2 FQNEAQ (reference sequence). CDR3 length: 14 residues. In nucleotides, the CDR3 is TGTGCCAGCAGCCACTCCGGGACAGCAAACATTCAGTACTTC. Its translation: CASSHSGTANIQYF.